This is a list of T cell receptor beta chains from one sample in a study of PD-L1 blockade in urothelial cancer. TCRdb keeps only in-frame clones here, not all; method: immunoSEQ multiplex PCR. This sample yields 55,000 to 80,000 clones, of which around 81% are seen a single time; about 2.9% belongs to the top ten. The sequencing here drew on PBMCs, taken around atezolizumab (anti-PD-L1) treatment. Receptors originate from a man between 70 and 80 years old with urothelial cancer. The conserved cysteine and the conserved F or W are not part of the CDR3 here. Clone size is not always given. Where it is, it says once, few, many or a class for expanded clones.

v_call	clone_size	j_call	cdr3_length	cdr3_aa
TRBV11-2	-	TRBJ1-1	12	ASSGTGENTEAF
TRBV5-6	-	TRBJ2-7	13	ASSLTGGAFHEQY
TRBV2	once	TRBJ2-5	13	ASTRTGGWGETQY
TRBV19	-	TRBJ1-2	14	ASSINRDRSGYGYT
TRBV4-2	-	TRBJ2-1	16	ASSQEGQGVGSYNEQF
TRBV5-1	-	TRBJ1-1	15	ASSPGTGGKMNTEAF
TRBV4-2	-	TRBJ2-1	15	ASSHGTGTSGRDEQF
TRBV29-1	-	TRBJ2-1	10	SVEDYYNEQF
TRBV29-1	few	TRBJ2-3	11	SVEGSGRGTQY
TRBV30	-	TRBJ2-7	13	AWTPPGNLPYEQY
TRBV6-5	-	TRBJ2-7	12	ASSYNLAAYEQY
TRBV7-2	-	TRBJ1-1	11	ASSLYRNTEAF
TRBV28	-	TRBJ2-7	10	ASRASSYEQY
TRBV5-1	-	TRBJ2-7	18	ASSPLRGVAGGQISYEQY
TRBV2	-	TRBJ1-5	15	ASRETPLEYSNQPQH
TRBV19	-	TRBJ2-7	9	ASRGTYEQY
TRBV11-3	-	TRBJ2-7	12	ASSLGPPSYEQY
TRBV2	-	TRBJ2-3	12	ASRLAGGTDTQY
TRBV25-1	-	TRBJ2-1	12	ASSERTSGRGQF
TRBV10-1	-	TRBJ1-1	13	ASSEAGTGGSEAF
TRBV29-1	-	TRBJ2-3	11	SVEWTVPDTQY
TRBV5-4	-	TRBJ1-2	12	ASSSWTGRGGYT